A single sample gave rise to the 5 T cell receptor beta chains below, sequenced in a study of vaccination and CD4 T cells after COVID-19. Their cognate antigens are unknown. Sequenced with the Oncomine TCR Beta short-read assay was DNA taken from cultured CD4+ T cells. TCRdb reprocessed the PCR reads via MiXCR and lists one record per CDR3 protein. This sample has almost 20,000 distinct CDR3 sequences, with about 80% found just once. Stated treatment: roughly nine-day PBMC culture with coronavirus spike peptide pools or control peptides (ViraFEST assay). Material: CD4+ T cells from blood, cultured in vitro, obtained after SARS-CoV-2 vaccination. The receptors were sampled from a human donor who received a COVID-19 vaccine.

In this sample, this clonotype turned up once. The CDR3 region is CSARAPLSGNTIYF. The CDR3, as DNA: TGCAGTGCTAGAGCACCCCTCTCTGGAAACACCATATATTTT. This chain joins TRBV20-1 and TRBJ1-3; no reliable D call. CDR1 is DFQATT and CDR2 is SNEGSKA in the germline V gene (reference sequence). V dropped 1 base and J dropped 0 bases, with 7 bases sitting between them. There are 14 residues in the CDR3.

This sequence joins TRBV24-1 and TRBJ2-3, with 7 nucleotides matching TRBD1. The germline V gene encodes CDR1 KGHDR and CDR2 SFDVKD. J lost 2 bases, V lost 4 bases, and 14 bases had no gene match. The CDR3 runs 18 residues. As DNA, the CDR3 is TGTGCCACCAGTGACGCGACAGGGTGGAGACGAAACACAGATACGCAGTATTTT. This sequence encodes CATSDATGWRRNTDTQYF.

This chain uses TRBV6-1 with TRBJ1-2; 9 bases are shared with TRBD1. Germline V gene sequence: CDR1 MNHNS, CDR2 SASEGT. V shed 6 bases, J shed 8 bases, and the junction held 7 bases outside the gene matches. The CDR3 length is 13 residues. For the CDR3, the DNA is TGTGCCAGCAGCCGGACAGGGGAGAGGGGCTACACCTTC. It encodes CASSRTGERGYTF.

V usage is TRBV7-8 and J usage is TRBJ2-2; 7 bases fit TRBD1. Germline CDR1 and CDR2: SGHVS and FQNEAQ. The CDR3 is made up of 15 amino acids. J lost 6 bases, V lost 2 bases, and 6 bases had no gene match. The CDR3 loop reads CASSLRRQGAGELFF. CDR3 DNA sequence: TGTGCCAGCAGCTTACGCCGACAGGGAGCCGGGGAGCTGTTTTTT.

This chain uses TRBV7-2 with TRBJ1-1; D uncertain. The germline V gene has CDR1 SGHTA and CDR2 FQGNSA. This CDR3 has 15 amino acids. Trimming pared 1 base from V and 7 bases from J, leaving 16 bases between. CDR3 protein: CASSLDGEGAGEAFF. The CDR3 DNA reads as TGTGCCAGCAGCTTAGACGGTGAGGGCGCGGGTGAAGCTTTCTTT. Full variable domain (remainder filled in from reference TRBV7-2 and TRBJ1-1): GAGVSQSPSNKVTEKGKDVELRCDPISGHTALYWYRQSLGQGLEFLIYFQGNSAPDKSGLPSDRFSAERTGGSVSTLTIQRTQQEDSAVYLCASSLDGEGAGEAFFGQGTRLTVV.